The entry below gives a single T cell receptor (beta chain) sequence along with its context. Method: immunoSEQ multiplex PCR; TCRdb's copy keeps in-frame clones and lacks some. The sample lists about 70,000 clones; 70% to 90% were seen once. The CDR3 contains 14 residues. V gave up 5 bases and J gave up 5 bases; unmatched junction bases: 6. CDR1 and CDR2 from the germline V gene are SEHNR and FQNEAQ (reference sequence). The data were obtained in a study of OX40 agonist ivuxolimab in advanced cancers. The source is an adult with an advanced solid tumor such as melanoma, head and neck, liver or kidney cancer. V is TRBV7-9 and J is TRBJ2-7; TRBD1 matches at 10 bases. The specimen comprised CD4+ or CD8+ T cells sorted from blood, sampled in a trial of the OX40 agonist ivuxolimab. This CDR3 reads CASSPGTGVDEQYF. CDR3 in DNA: TGTGCCAGCAGCCCGGGGACAGGGGTTGACGAGCAGTACTTC.